This is a list of T cell receptor beta chains from one sample in a study of cytomegalovirus exposure and HLA in healthy donors. Profiled with immunoSEQ multiplex PCR; TCRdb holds only in-frame clones, not every one. The sample carries 100,000 to 150,000 clones, 70% to 80% recorded once. Sequenced: PBMCs. The receptors come from a woman between 55 and 75 years old in good health and CMV-seronegative. CDR3s include the opening cysteine and the closing phenylalanine or tryptophan. The order of the fields is V gene, J gene, D gene, clone size, CDR3 protein, CDR3 DNA. A D gene is named only where the DNA matches it firmly. The listing skips clone size in some rows; elsewhere it reads once, few, many or a size class.

>TRBV15|TRBJ1-4|NA|few
CATSRDGGATNEKLFF
TGTGCCACCAGCAGAGACGGGGGTGCAACTAATGAAAAACTGTTTTTT
>TRBV19|TRBJ2-7|NA|NA
CASSTAGGTYEQYF
TGTGCCAGTAGTACCGCAGGGGGGACCTACGAGCAGTACTTC
>TRBV28|TRBJ2-7|TRBD1|NA
CASLGPLGQGMREQYF
TGTGCCAGCCTCGGCCCCTTGGGACAGGGGATGCGCGAGCAGTACTTC
>TRBV30|TRBJ1-4|TRBD1|NA
CAWSDRWDRGGEKLFF
TGTGCCTGGAGTGACCGCTGGGACAGGGGAGGTGAAAAACTGTTTTTT
>TRBV5-1|TRBJ2-1|TRBD1|NA
CASSSAYGQGTFEQFF
TGCGCCAGCAGCTCAGCCTACGGACAGGGTACGTTTGAGCAGTTCTTC
>TRBV25-1|TRBJ2-3|NA|few
CASSGSQGYGTDTQYF
TGTGCCAGCAGTGGTTCACAGGGATATGGGACAGATACGCAGTATTTT
>TRBV9|TRBJ2-1|NA|NA
CASSVYGTDNEQFF
TGTGCCAGCAGCGTATACGGGACTGACAATGAGCAGTTCTTC
>TRBV14|TRBJ2-2|NA|once
CASSQPGTRVTGELFF
TGTGCCAGCAGCCAGCCCGGGACTCGGGTCACCGGGGAGCTGTTTTTT
>TRBV28|TRBJ2-7|NA|NA
CASSFVRESHEQYF
TGTGCCAGCAGTTTTGTACGGGAGAGCCACGAGCAGTACTTC
>TRBV28|TRBJ1-5|NA|once
CASIPSGGLQQPQHF
TGTGCCAGCATCCCCTCGGGGGGCCTTCAACAGCCCCAGCATTTT
>TRBV11-2|TRBJ1-1|TRBD1|NA
CASSPSRDRAEAFF
TGTGCCAGCAGCCCGTCCCGGGACAGGGCAGAAGCTTTCTTT
>TRBV7-9|TRBJ1-2|TRBD1|NA
CASSLDGTGSYGYTF
TGTGCCAGCAGCTTAGATGGGACAGGGTCCTATGGCTACACCTTC
>TRBV25-1|TRBJ2-2|TRBD1|few
CASSEYAGGGFPGELFF
TGTGCCAGCAGTGAATATGCAGGGGGCGGGTTTCCCGGGGAGCTGTTTTTT
>TRBV28|TRBJ2-5|TRBD2|NA
CASGPSGLAGGGQETQYF
TGTGCCAGCGGCCCTTCGGGACTAGCGGGAGGGGGGCAAGAGACCCAGTACTTC